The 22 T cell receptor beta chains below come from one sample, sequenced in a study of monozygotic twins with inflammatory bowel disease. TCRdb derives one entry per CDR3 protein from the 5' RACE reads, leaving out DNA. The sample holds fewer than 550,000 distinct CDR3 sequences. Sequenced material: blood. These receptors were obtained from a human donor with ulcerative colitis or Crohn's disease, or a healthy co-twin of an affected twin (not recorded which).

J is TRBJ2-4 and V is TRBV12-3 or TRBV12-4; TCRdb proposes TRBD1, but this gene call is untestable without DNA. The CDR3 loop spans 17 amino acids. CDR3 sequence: CASSLIGSDLAKNIQYF.

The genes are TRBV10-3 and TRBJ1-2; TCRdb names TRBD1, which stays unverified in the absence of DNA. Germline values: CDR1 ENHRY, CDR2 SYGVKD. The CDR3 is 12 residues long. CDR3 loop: CAINPQGGGYTF.

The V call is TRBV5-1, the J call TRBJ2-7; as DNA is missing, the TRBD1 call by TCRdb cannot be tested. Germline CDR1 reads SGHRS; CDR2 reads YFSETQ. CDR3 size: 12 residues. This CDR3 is CASSPLRGEQYF.

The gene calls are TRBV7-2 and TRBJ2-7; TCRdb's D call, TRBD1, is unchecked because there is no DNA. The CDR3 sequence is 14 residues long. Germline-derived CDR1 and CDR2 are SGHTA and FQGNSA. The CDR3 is CASSPLGRTYEQYF.

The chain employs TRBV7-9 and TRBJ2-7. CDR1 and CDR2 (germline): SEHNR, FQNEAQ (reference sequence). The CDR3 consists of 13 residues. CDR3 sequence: CASSLVIGYEQYF.

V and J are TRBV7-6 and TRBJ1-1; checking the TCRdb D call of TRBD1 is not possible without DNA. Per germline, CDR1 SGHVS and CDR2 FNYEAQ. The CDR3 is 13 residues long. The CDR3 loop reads CASSPRTGTEAFF.

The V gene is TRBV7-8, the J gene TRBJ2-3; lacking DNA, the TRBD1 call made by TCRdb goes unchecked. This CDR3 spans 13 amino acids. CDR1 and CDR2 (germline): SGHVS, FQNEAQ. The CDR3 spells CASSPGHRDTQYF.

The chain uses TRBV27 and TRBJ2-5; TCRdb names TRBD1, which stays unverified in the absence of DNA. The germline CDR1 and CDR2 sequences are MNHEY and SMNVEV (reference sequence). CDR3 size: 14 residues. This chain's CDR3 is CASSAWGVQETQYF.

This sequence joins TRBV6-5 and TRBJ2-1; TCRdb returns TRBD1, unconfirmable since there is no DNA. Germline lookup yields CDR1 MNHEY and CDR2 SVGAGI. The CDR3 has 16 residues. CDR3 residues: CASSSDRGSSYNEQFF.

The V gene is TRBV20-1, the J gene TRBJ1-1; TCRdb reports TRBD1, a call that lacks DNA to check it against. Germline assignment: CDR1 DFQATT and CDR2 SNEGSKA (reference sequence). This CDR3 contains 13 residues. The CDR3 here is CSAVSDSPSEAFF.

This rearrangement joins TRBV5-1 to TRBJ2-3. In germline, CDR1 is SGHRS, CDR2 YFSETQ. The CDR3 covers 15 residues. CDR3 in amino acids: CASSLGAGHQDTQYF.

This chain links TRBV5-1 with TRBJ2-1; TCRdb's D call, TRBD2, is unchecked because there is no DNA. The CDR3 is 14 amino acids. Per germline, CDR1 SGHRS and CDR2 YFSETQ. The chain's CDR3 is CASRPGGGLDEQFF. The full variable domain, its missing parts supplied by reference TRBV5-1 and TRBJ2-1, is KAGVTQTPRYLIKTRGQQVTLSCSPISGHRSVSWYQQTPGQGLQFLFEYFSETQRNKGNFPGRFSGRQFSNSRSEMNVSTLELGDSALYLCASRPGGGLDEQFFGPGTRLTVL.

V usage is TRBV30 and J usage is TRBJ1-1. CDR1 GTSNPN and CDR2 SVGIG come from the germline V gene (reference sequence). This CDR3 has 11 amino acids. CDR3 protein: CAWWVNTEAFF. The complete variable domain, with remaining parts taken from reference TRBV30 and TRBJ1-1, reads SQTIHQWPATLVQPVGSPLSLECTVEGTSNPNLYWYRQAAGRGLQLLFYSVGIGQISSEVPQNLSASRPQDRQFILSSKKLLLSDSGFYLCAWWVNTEAFFGQGTRLTVV.

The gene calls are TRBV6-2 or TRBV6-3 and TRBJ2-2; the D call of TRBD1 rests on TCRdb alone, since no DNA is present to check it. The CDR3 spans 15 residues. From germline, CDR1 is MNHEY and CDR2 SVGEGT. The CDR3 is CAGSYLSAHTGELFF.

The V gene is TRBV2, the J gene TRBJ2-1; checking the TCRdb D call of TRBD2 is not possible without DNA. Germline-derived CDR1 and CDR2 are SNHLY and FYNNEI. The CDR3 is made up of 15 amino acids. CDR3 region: CASTEEGLSINEQFF. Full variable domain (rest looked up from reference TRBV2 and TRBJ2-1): EPEVTQTPSHQVTQMGQEVILRCVPISNHLYFYWYRQILGQKVEFLVSFYNNEISEKSEIFDDQFSVERPDGSNFTLKIRSTKLEDSAMYFCASTEEGLSINEQFFGPGTRLTVL.

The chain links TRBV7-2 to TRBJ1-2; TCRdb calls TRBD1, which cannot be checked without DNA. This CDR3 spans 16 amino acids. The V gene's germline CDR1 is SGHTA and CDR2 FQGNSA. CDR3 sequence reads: CASSSGQGRYYYGYTF.

This chain's CDR3 is CASSFGQQMDTQYF. The chain employs TRBV11-2 and TRBJ2-3. CDR1 is SGHAT, CDR2 FQNNGV, per germline. The CDR3 is 14 residues long. The full variable domain, in which reference TRBV11-2 and TRBJ2-3 provide the parts outside the CDR3, is EAGVAQSPRYKIIEKRQSVAFWCNPISGHATLYWYQQILGQGPKLLIQFQNNGVVDDSQLPKDRFSAERLKGVDSTLKIQPAKLEDSAVYLCASSFGQQMDTQYFGPGTRLTVL.

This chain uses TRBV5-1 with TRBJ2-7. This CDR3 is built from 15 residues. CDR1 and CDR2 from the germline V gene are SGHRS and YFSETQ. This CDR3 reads CASSSSSGIYYEQYF.

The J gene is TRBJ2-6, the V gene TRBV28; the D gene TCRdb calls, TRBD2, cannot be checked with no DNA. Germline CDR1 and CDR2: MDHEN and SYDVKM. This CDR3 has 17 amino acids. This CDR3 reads CASSSLLRGSGANVLTF.

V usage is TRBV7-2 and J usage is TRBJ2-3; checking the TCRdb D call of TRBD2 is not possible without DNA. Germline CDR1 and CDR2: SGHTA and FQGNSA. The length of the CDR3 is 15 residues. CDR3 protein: CASSLGLAGGNTQYF.

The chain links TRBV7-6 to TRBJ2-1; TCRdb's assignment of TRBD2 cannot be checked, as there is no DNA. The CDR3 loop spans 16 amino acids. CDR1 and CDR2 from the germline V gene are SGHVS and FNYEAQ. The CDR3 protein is CASSSWTSGGRGEQFF.

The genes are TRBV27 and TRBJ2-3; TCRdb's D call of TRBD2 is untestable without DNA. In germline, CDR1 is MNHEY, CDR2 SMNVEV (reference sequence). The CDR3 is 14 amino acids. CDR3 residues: CASSSPGLTDTQYF.